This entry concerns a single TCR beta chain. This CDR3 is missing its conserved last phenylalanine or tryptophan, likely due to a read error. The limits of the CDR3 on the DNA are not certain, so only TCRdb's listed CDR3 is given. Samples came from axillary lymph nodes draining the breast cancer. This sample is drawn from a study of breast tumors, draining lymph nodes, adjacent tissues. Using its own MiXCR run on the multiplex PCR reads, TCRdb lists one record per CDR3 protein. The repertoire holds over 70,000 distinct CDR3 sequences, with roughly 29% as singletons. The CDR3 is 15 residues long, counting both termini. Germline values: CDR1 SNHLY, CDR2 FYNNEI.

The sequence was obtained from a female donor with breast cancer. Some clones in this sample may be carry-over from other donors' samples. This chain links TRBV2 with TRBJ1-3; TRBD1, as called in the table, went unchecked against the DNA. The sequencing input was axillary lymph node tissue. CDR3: CASSLQGASGNTICL.